The clone carrying this TCR beta chain was recorded only once. Germline V lookup: CDR1 GTSNPN, CDR2 SVGIG (reference sequence). The CDR3 consists of 10 residues. The V and J ends lost 3 bases and 8 bases respectively, with 7 bases between them. Study processing details: From reference gene primer amplification, estimates of nucleated cell counts were derived. Some clones are missing from TCRdb's copy, which holds only in-frame ones; the method was immunoSEQ multiplex PCR. Clonal size and the V and J genes are those of that table, whereas D and trimming came from the DNA. The sample holds hundreds of thousands of clones; over 80% are singletons and the top ten take over 3.5%. The data derive from a study of blood T cell repertoires in COVID-19. The overall study: Samples of COVID-19 (acute and convalescent) were obtained from the United States, Italy and Spain. Sample material is recorded as cDNA or gDNA derived from T cells, B-cell-depleted T cells, or PBMCs.

The sample consisted of peripheral blood. The V call is TRBV30, the J call TRBJ1-1; D call uncertain. The source of this sequence is a woman aged 45-65 years with active or convalescent COVID-19. DNA of the CDR3: TGTGCCTGGAGACGCGGGGAAGCTTTCTTT. Translated, it gives CAWRRGEAFF.